One sample yielded the 8 T cell receptor beta chains listed below, sequenced in a study of Ad26.COV2.S vaccination and SARS-CoV-2 variants. As for treatment: about 20 received Ad26.COV2.S at low or high dose, single or two shots; 5 received placebo; per-sample allocation not given. The investigators took samples on day 63 after the first vaccine or placebo injection. Sequenced by immunoSEQ multiplex PCR; TCRdb stores in-frame clones only, minus some. The sample lists around 450,000 clones; about 93% were seen once. Sequencing used peripheral blood, obtained in a trial of Ad26.COV2.S vaccine versus placebo. The receptors were gathered from a person aged 18-65 years who received the Ad26.COV2.S COVID-19 vaccine or a placebo.

The V and J genes are TRBV27 and TRBJ2-1; D possibly corresponds to TRBD1 (6 bases). In germline, CDR1 is MNHEY, CDR2 SMNVEV (reference sequence). This CDR3 is 20 amino acids long. Trimming took 3 bases from V and 2 from J, leaving 26 bases between them. The CDR3 protein is CASSLAPTHRDGSTYNEQFF. CDR3 DNA: TGTGCCAGCAGTTTGGCCCCCACACACAGGGATGGAAGTACCTACAATGAGCAGTTCTTC.

This chain connects TRBV6-2 or TRBV6-3 to TRBJ2-1; 9 bases match TRBD1. Germline CDR1 reads MNHEY; CDR2 reads SVGEGT. J gave up 8 bases and V 5 bases, and 7 bases lay outside the gene matches. This CDR3 region has 14 residues. CDR3 sequence (DNA): TGTGCCAGCAGTAGCCCCTGGACAGGGGATGAGCAGTTCTTC. Its protein product is CASSSPWTGDEQFF.

The chain links TRBV9 to TRBJ2-7; D may correspond to TRBD1 or TRBD2 (6 bases each). V gave up 4 bases and J gave up 4 bases, with 18 bases separating them. The germline V gene has CDR1 SGDLS and CDR2 YYNGEE. This CDR3 comprises 15 residues. Written as DNA, the CDR3 is TGTGCCAGCAGCCCCATGATGGGGGGCCTTTACGAGCAGTACTTC. Amino acids: CASSPMMGGLYEQYF. Full variable domain (remainder filled in from reference TRBV9 and TRBJ2-7): DSGVTQTPKHLITATGQRVTLRCSPRSGDLSVYWYQQSLDQGLQFLIQYYNGEERAKGNILERFSAQQFPDLHSELNLSSLELGDSALYFCASSPMMGGLYEQYFGPGTRLTVT.

This chain uses TRBV12-3 or TRBV12-4 with TRBJ2-7, with TRBD1 matching over 7 bases. CDR3 size: 13 residues. V trimming: 5 bases; J trimming: 3 bases; junction bases outside the gene matches: 4. CDR3 DNA: TGTGCCAGCAGTCCGGGACAGAACTACGAGCAGTACTTC. Protein: CASSPGQNYEQYF.

V gene TRBV2 combines with J gene TRBJ2-7; 13 nucleotides align to TRBD2. The germline V gene has CDR1 SNHLY and CDR2 FYNNEI. The CDR3 has 15 amino acids. Losses at the gene ends were 6 bases for V and 5 bases for J; bases not matched to a gene: 7. CDR3 DNA sequence: TGTGCCAGCAGCGCTGGACTAGCGGGAGTAGACGAGCAGTACTTC. This sequence encodes CASSAGLAGVDEQYF.

V and J are TRBV5-8 and TRBJ1-5; no firm D call. The V gene's germline CDR1 is SGHTS and CDR2 YDEGEE. The CDR3 has 14 amino acids. Trimming stripped 0 bases from V and 9 bases from J, with 13 bases between. Here the CDR3 DNA reads TGTGCCAGCAGCTTGGTCCCCCTGTTTCGGCCCCAGCATTTT. Translation: CASSLVPLFRPQHF.

CDR3: CAWRGRGHVNEQYF. CDR3 in DNA: TGTGCCTGGAGGGGCAGGGGTCATGTCAACGAGCAGTACTTC. The rearrangement links TRBV30 to TRBJ2-7; D possibly corresponds to TRBD1 (6 bases). Trimming left V 3 bases short and J 5 bases short, with 17 bases between. The germline V gene encodes CDR1 GTSNPN and CDR2 SVGIG (reference sequence). The CDR3 runs 14 residues.

The V gene is TRBV5-8, the J gene TRBJ2-5; the D gene could be TRBD1 or TRBD2 (6 bases each). V lost 3 bases to trimming and J lost 2 bases, with 14 bases between them. The CDR3 sequence is 15 residues long. CDR1 SGHTS and CDR2 YDEGEE come from the germline V gene. The CDR3 bases are TGTGCCAGCAGCTCAGACCGGGGGCGTCAAGAGACCCAGTACTTC. Amino acids: CASSSDRGRQETQYF.